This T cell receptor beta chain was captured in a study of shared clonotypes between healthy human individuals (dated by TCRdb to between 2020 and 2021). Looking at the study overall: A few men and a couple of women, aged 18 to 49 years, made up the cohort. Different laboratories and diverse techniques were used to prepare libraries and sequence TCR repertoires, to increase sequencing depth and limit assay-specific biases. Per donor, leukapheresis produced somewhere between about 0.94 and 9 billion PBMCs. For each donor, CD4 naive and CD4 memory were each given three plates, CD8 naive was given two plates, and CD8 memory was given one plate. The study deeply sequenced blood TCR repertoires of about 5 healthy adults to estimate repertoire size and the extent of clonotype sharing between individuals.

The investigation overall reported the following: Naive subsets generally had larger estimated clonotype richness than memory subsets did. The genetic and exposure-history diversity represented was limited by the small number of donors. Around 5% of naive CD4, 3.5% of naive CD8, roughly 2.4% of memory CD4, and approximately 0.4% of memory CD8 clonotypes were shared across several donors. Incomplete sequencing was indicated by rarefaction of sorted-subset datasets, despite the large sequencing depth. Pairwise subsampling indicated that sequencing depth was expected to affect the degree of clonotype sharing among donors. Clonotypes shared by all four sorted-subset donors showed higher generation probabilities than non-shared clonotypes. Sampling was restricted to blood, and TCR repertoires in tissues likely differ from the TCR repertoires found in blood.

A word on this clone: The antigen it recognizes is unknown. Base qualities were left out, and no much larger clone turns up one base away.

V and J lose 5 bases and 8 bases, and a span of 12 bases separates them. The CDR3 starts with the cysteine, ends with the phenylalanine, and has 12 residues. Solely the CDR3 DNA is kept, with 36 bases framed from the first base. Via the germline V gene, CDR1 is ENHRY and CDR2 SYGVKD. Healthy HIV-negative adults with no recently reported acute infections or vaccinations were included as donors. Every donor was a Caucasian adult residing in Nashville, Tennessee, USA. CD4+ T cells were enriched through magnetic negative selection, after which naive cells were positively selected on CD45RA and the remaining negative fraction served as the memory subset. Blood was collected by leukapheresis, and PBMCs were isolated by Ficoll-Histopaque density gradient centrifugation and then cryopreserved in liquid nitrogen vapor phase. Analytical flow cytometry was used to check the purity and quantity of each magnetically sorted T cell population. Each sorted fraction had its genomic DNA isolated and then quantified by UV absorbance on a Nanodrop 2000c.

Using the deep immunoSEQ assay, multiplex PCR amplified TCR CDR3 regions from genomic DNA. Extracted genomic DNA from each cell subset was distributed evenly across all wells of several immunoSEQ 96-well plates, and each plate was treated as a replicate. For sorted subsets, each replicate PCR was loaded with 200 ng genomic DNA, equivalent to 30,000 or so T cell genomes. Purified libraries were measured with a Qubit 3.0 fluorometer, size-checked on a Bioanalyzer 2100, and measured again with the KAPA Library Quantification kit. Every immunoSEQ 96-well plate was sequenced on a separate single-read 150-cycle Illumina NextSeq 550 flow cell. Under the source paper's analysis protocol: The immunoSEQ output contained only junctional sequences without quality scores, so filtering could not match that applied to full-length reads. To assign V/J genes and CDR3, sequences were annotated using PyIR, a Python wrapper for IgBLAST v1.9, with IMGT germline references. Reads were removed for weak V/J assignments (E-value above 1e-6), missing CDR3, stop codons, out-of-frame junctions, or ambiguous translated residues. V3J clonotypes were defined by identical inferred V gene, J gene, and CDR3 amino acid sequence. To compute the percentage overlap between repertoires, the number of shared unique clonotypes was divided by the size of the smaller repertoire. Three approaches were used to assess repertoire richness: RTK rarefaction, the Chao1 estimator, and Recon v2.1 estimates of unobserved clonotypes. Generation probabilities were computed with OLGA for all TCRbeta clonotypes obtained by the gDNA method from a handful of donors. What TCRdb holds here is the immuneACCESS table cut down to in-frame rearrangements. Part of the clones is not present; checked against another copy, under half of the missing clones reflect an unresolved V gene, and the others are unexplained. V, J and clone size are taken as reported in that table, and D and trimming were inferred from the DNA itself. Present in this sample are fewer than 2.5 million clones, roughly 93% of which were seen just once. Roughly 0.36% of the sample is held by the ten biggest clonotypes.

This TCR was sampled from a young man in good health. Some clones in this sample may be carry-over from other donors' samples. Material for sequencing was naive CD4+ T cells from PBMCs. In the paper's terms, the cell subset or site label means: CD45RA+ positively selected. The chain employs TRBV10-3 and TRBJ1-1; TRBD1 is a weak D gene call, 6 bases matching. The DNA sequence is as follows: TGTGCCATCAGTCCGACAGGTCCCGAAGCTTTCTTT. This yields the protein CAISPTGPEAFF.